Here is one T cell receptor (beta chain) with its context. Its matching antigen is unknown. This sample is part of a study of T cells in localized non-small cell lung cancer. Regarding the study as a whole: Uninvolved nearby lung showed the greatest T cell clonality, exceeding that found in tumor. Since sequencing was restricted to only one region of the tumor, intratumor heterogeneity remains a possibility. Paired adjacent lung recovered a median around 52 of the top 100 tumor clones. Longer overall survival accompanied higher blood T cell density.

The CDR3 contains 11 residues. Germline CDR1 and CDR2: LNHDA and SQIVND (reference sequence). Trimming removed 9 bases from V and 7 bases from J, with 12 bases in between. Repertoires were generated with immunoSEQ multiplex PCR, while TCRdb's copy carries only in-frame clones and drops some. Of tens of thousands of clones in the sample, about 89% were seen once. The sequencing used peripheral blood, collected before any cancer treatment. This clonotype was sampled from a male donor older than 55 with stage I lung adenocarcinoma. The J gene is TRBJ1-2, the V gene TRBV19, with D hard to call. CDR3 nucleotide sequence: TGTGCCAGCCGGAAGTCTTCTGGCTACACCTTC. As protein: CASRKSSGYTF.